These 20 T cell receptor beta chains came from one sample sequenced in a study of identical twins. TCRdb independently ran MiXCR on the 5' RACE reads; one entry per CDR3 protein. The data hold approximately 700,000 distinct CDR3 sequences, with about 20% observed a single time. These sequences were also reported in another study, on T cells expressing NK-cell markers.

Sequences were obtained from PBMCs. These receptors came from a young woman in good health.

There are a few counts of this clonotype. The chain has TRBV20-1 and TRBJ2-1; TRBD2 agrees at 8 bases. V trimming: 1 base; J trimming: 5 bases; junction bases outside the gene matches: 16. The CDR3 runs 18 residues. From germline, CDR1 is DFQATT and CDR2 SNEGSKA (reference sequence). The CDR3 DNA reads TGCAGTGCTAGAGCTCCTGAGGAGTTGCGGGAGGCCAACAATGAGCAGTTCTTC. Translated: CSARAPEELREANNEQFF.

This clonotype has a handful of counts. The chain joins TRBV5-1 to TRBJ1-2, with D unclear. Germline CDR1 is SGHRS and CDR2 is YFSETQ. The CDR3 consists of 14 residues. The V gene lost 0 bases and the J gene lost 1 base, with 7 bases spanning the gap. In DNA form, the CDR3 reads TGCGCCAGCAGCTTGGGAGATTTTAACTATGGCTACACCTTC. The encoded protein is CASSLGDFNYGYTF.

The chain carries TRBV5-5 and TRBJ2-1; D may match TRBD1 or TRBD2 (6 bases each). The germline CDR1 and CDR2 sequences are SGHKS and YYEKEE (reference sequence). The CDR3 runs 18 residues. The ends were cut back, 3 bases at V and 1 base at J, with 20 bases in the middle. Here the CDR3 DNA reads TGTGCCAGCAGCTCTCGGACTGGGGGGCTTAGGTCCTACAATGAGCAGTTCTTC. It translates to CASSSRTGGLRSYNEQFF.

J is TRBJ1-4 and V is TRBV5-1, with 8 bases matching TRBD1. V lost 4 bases and J lost 2; bases outside the gene matches: 7. Germline assignment: CDR1 SGHRS and CDR2 YFSETQ. The CDR3 loop spans 16 amino acids. The CDR3 DNA is TGCGCCAGCAGCCACGGACAGGGCGGTACTAATGAAAAACTGTTTTTT. Its protein product is CASSHGQGGTNEKLFF.

This chain joins TRBV12-3 or TRBV12-4 and TRBJ1-2; possible D gene TRBD1, 5 bases. The CDR3 totals 15 residues. Trimming took 7 bases from V and 0 from J, leaving 15 bases between them. CDR3: CASNLGRGTNYGYTF. The CDR3 nucleotides read TGTGCCAGCAACCTGGGACGGGGAACTAACTATGGCTACACCTTC.

J is TRBJ1-1 and V is TRBV20-1; D gene uncertain. CDR3 size: 11 residues. Between the trimmed V and J ends, which lost 0 bases and 8 bases, there was a span of 7 bases. Germline CDR1 is DFQATT and CDR2 is SNEGSKA (reference sequence). Here the CDR3 DNA reads TGCAGTGCTAGAGATTTGGGGGAAGCTTTCTTT. The encoded protein is CSARDLGEAFF.

The chain employs TRBV15 and TRBJ2-3; D may be TRBD1 (6 bases). V lost 1 base and J lost 2, with 13 bases in between. The CDR3 runs to 16 residues. CDR1 and CDR2 (germline): LNHNV, YYDKDF (reference sequence). The CDR3 bases are TGTGCCACCAGCAGAGGAACAGGGTCCCTCACAGATACGCAGTATTTT. It yields the protein CATSRGTGSLTDTQYF.

CDR3 amino acids: CSARPHQPTGGETQYF. CDR3 DNA sequence: TGCAGTGCTAGGCCCCATCAACCGACGGGAGGGGAGACCCAGTACTTC. The chain couples TRBV20-1 to TRBJ2-5; 8 bases line up with TRBD2. The germline gives CDR1 DFQATT, CDR2 SNEGSKA (reference sequence). Trimming took 3 bases from V and 5 from J; bases not matched to a gene: 14. The CDR3 spans 16 residues.

The V gene is TRBV13, the J gene TRBJ2-3; D is ambiguous. The CDR3 sequence is 15 residues long. The germline V gene has CDR1 PRHDT and CDR2 FYEKMQ (reference sequence). Trimming took off 5 bases at V and 0 bases at J, with 12 bases between the two ends. The CDR3 DNA is TGTGCCAGCAGCCATGAAGAATCAAGCACAGATACGCAGTATTTT. Translating it yields CASSHEESSTDTQYF. The full variable domain, completed using reference TRBV13 and TRBJ2-3, is AAGVIQSPRHLIKEKRETATLKCYPIPRHDTVYWYQQGPGQDPQFLISFYEKMQSDKGSIPDRFSAQQFSDYHSELNMSSLELGDSALYFCASSHEESSTDTQYFGPGTRLTVL.

This clonotype turned up a few times. The chain combines TRBV12-3 or TRBV12-4 with TRBJ2-1; D call uncertain. The germline V and J ends were trimmed by 3 bases and 3 bases, with 24 bases remaining between them. The CDR3 totals 19 residues. CDR3 in DNA: TGTGCCAGCAGTTTTAATCTCCGTGGCAGGACCGAATACTACAATGAGCAGTTCTTC. Translation gives CASSFNLRGRTEYYNEQFF.

A word on this clonotype: The junction differs from germline at one of its ends, possibly a read error. The CDR3 loop reads CSARGRAATYTQYF. In DNA form, the CDR3 reads TGCAGTGCTAGGGGCAGGGCCGCCACATATACGCAGTATTTT. This chain joins TRBV20-1 and TRBJ2-3; D is perhaps TRBD1 (5 bases). There are 14 residues in the CDR3. Germline loops: CDR1 DFQATT, CDR2 SNEGSKA (reference sequence).

This clonotype was found a few times. The chain has TRBV29-1 and TRBJ1-4; D is perhaps TRBD1 (6 bases). The CDR3 contains 13 residues. The germline gives CDR1 SQVTM, CDR2 ANQGSEA. The ends were cut back, 3 bases at V and 8 bases at J, with 13 bases in the middle. CDR3 protein: CSVEGGAGEKLFF. CDR3 DNA sequence: TGCAGCGTTGAGGGGGGCGCGGGAGAAAAACTGTTTTTT. The entire variable domain, with the rest obtained from reference TRBV29-1 and TRBJ1-4, is as follows: SAVISQKPSRDICQRGTSLTIQCQVDSQVTMMFWYRQQPGQSLTLIATANQGSEATYESGFVIDKFPISRPNLTFSTLTVSNMSPEDSSIYLCSVEGGAGEKLFFGSGTQLSVL.

This chain uses TRBV5-1 with TRBJ2-3; D is perhaps TRBD1 or TRBD2 (5 bases each). Trimming cost V 0 bases and J 8 bases, with 13 bases left between them. The CDR3 totals 14 residues. The germline gives CDR1 SGHRS, CDR2 YFSETQ. This CDR3 is CASSLAGTAGTQYF. The CDR3, as DNA: TGCGCCAGCAGCTTGGCTGGGACCGCTGGTACGCAGTATTTT.

The chain employs TRBV7-9 and TRBJ2-5; 10 bases match TRBD2. The V segment lost 6 bases and the J segment 1 base; nucleotides outside the gene matches: 2. Germline values: CDR1 SEHNR, CDR2 FQNEAQ (reference sequence). The CDR3 is 14 residues long. CDR3 sequence (DNA): TGTGCCAGCAGGACTAGCGGGTCCCAAGAGACCCAGTACTTC. Encoded protein: CASRTSGSQETQYF.

V and J are TRBV12-3 or TRBV12-4 and TRBJ1-5; no firm D call. This CDR3 spans 15 amino acids. The V end lost 6 bases, the J end lost 2 bases, and 14 bases lay between the germline ends. The CDR3 nucleotides read TGTGCCAGCAGCCACACTGTGGTAGGCAATCAGCCCCAGCATTTT. Protein sequence: CASSHTVVGNQPQHF.

The chain is built from TRBV6-5 and TRBJ2-1; TRBD1 matches 7 bases. The CDR3 runs 15 residues. The junction had 3 bases not matched to a gene; V was cut back by 2 bases and J by 2 bases. CDR1 MNHEY and CDR2 SVGAGI come from the germline V gene. The CDR3 protein is CASSYKGAAYNEQFF. The CDR3 coding sequence is TGTGCCAGCAGTTACAAGGGGGCAGCCTACAATGAGCAGTTCTTC.

V usage is TRBV20-1 and J usage is TRBJ2-3, with 8 bases lining up with TRBD2. Germline CDR1 is DFQATT and CDR2 is SNEGSKA (reference sequence). This CDR3 has 14 residues. V shed 1 base, J shed 6 bases, and the junction held 6 bases outside the gene matches. The CDR3 DNA reads TGCAGTGCTAGAGGTCGCGGGGGGCGGGATACGCAGTATTTT. Translation gives CSARGRGGRDTQYF.

This clonotype was counted ten times or more. DNA of the CDR3: TGTGCCAGCAGTTTTGGGACAGGGGGAAATCAGCCCCAGCATTTT. This sequence encodes CASSFGTGGNQPQHF. V usage is TRBV12-3 or TRBV12-4 and J usage is TRBJ1-5, with 11 nucleotides matching TRBD1. The V segment lost 3 bases and the J segment 4 bases; nucleotides outside the gene matches: 2. This CDR3 is built from 15 residues.

CDR3 nucleotide sequence: TGTGCCAGCAGCTCTCGAGGACTAGGAGGGGCAGAGACCCAGTACTTC. Translating it yields CASSSRGLGGAETQYF. This chain uses TRBV7-9 with TRBJ2-5; 7 positions agree with TRBD2. V trimming: 4 bases; J trimming: 4 bases; junction bases outside the gene matches: 12. CDR3 length: 16 amino acids. CDR1 SEHNR and CDR2 FQNEAQ come from the germline V gene (reference sequence). Full variable domain (missing parts from reference TRBV7-9 and TRBJ2-5): DTGVSQNPRHKITKRGQNVTFRCDPISEHNRLYWYRQTLGQGPEFLTYFQNEAQLEKSRLLSDRFSAERPKGSFSTLEIQRTEQGDSAMYLCASSSRGLGGAETQYFGPGTRLLVL.

This rearrangement joins TRBV5-1 to TRBJ1-1, with D possibly TRBD1 on 5 matching bases. V lost 0 bases and J lost 0, with 18 bases in between. CDR3 length: 18 residues. The germline V gene encodes CDR1 SGHRS and CDR2 YFSETQ. CDR3 in amino acids: CASSLVVDSMTVNTEAFF. DNA of the CDR3: TGCGCCAGCAGCTTGGTGGTTGACAGCATGACGGTGAACACTGAAGCTTTCTTT.